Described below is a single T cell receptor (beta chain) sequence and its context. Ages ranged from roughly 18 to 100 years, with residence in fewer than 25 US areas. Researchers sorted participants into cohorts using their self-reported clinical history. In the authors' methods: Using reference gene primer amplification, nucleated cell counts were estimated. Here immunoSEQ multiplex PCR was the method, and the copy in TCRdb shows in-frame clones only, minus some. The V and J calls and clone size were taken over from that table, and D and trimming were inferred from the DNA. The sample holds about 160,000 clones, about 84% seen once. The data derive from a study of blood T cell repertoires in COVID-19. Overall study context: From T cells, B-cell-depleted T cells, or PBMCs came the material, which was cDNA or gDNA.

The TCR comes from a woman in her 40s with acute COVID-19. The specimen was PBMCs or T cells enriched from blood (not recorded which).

The CDR3: CASSYQTGKTQYF. In DNA form, the CDR3 reads TGTGCCAGCAGCTACCAGACAGGGAAGACCCAGTACTTC. V gene TRBV3-1 (or the pseudogene TRBV3-2) combines with J gene TRBJ2-5; 7 nucleotides align to TRBD1. CDR1 LGHDT and CDR2 YNNKEL come from the germline V gene (reference sequence). This CDR3 is built from 13 residues. V trimming: 5 bases; J trimming: 6 bases; junction bases outside the gene matches: 6.